The subject of this entry is one TCR beta chain. Its matching antigen is unknown. The record originates from a study of neurological immune-mediated disorders. Germline assignment: CDR1 LNHDA and CDR2 SQIVND (reference sequence). The CDR3 extends over 16 amino acids. Germline trimming cut 5 bases from V and 7 bases from J; bases unmatched to any gene: 13. General study findings and limits: While HTLV-1-associated myelopathy showed the greatest TCR clonal expansion, multiple sclerosis showed the least, falling below healthy controls.

Each CDR3 protein gets one entry after TCRdb re-called the 5' RACE reads with MiXCR. The sample lists just under 45,000 distinct CDR3 sequences; roughly an eighth were seen once. The receptor's source is a female donor in good health. The rearrangement links TRBV19 to TRBJ2-1, with TRBD2 identical over 8 bases. Input material: PBMCs. The CDR3 DNA follows: TGTGCCAGTAGTCCGACCCCGGGACTAGGAGGGAATGAGCAGTTCTTC. Protein product: CASSPTPGLGGNEQFF.